Reported below is one TCR beta chain. Its target is unknown. Sequenced by immunoSEQ multiplex PCR; TCRdb stores in-frame clones only, minus some. The sample includes several thousand clones, 75% to 90% of them seen just once. This CDR3 has 14 amino acids. Per germline, CDR1 SGHRS and CDR2 YFSETQ. V shed 3 bases and J 7 bases; nucleotides not matched to a gene: 4. This sample stems from a study of PD-1 blockade in mismatch repair-deficient tumors. Study conclusions and caveats: Three of seven peptides expanded clones, giving over 130 unique blood TCRs.

As for time point: approximately 10-day in vitro stimulation with candidate neoantigen peptide 7. Each of six or seven ELISpot-reactive candidate peptides was used for 10-day stimulation. The sequence was obtained from an adult with mismatch repair-deficient cancer. The input for sequencing was cells cultured in vitro, taken from a patient treated with pembrolizumab. V usage is TRBV5-1 and J usage is TRBJ1-4; TRBD1 matches at 9 bases. The CDR3 bases are TGCGCCAGCAGCTACAGGGGGCGCGGTGAAAAACTGTTTTTT. This codes for CASSYRGRGEKLFF.